The 31 T cell receptor beta chains listed next were all sequenced from one sample in a study of T-cell reconstitution after alpha-beta-depleted transplantation in children. Preparation of the TCRbeta library used unique molecular identifiers. TCRdb called the PCR reads again in MiXCR, with one record for every CDR3 protein. The sample holds a few hundred thousand distinct CDR3 sequences; 10% to 15% are singletons and the top ten take approximately 2.1%. The sequencing used PBMCs, mostly from graft donor cells, collected 360 days after TCRalphabeta/CD19-depleted stem cell transplant. These receptor sequences come from a male patient younger than 18 who had a stem cell transplant for acute myeloid leukemia, so the T cells may come from the graft donor.

This clonotype was observed many times. The rearrangement links TRBV11-2 to TRBJ1-2; TRBD1 agrees at 11 bases. The CDR3 is 15 amino acids. V shed 5 bases, J shed 4 bases, and the junction held 6 bases outside the gene matches. Germline V lookup: CDR1 SGHAT, CDR2 FQNNGV. The CDR3 DNA is TGTGCCAGCAGCCCAACCGGGACAGGGGGCTATGGCTACACCTTC. Protein: CASSPTGTGGYGYTF.

This rearrangement joins TRBV29-1 to TRBJ2-1, with D perhaps TRBD2 (5 bases). Per the germline V gene, CDR1 is SQVTM and CDR2 is ANQGSEA. Trimming removed 6 bases at V and 8 bases at J, with 20 bases between. The CDR3 is 14 amino acids. The CDR3 here is CSVSGEGSGHEQFF. CDR3 DNA sequence: TGCAGCGTCTCCGGGGAAGGGAGCGGCCATGAGCAGTTCTTC.

The sample holds a few counts of this clonotype. The V and J genes are TRBV18 and TRBJ2-3, with D possibly TRBD1 on 5 matching bases. The CDR3 has 17 residues. Germline values: CDR1 KGHSH, CDR2 LQKENI. V was pared by 4 bases and J by 0 bases, with 17 bases between. The CDR3 loop is CASSRIGHSPSTDTQYF. CDR3 DNA sequence: TGTGCCAGCTCACGCATCGGACACAGCCCGAGCACAGATACGCAGTATTTT.

This clonotype was seen only a few times. This sequence joins TRBV5-5 and TRBJ2-7; 8 bases are a match to TRBD2. Germline CDR1 is SGHKS and CDR2 is YYEKEE (reference sequence). V lost 3 bases and J lost 2; bases outside the gene matches: 4. This CDR3 contains 14 residues. The CDR3 reads CASSWTSPTYEQYF. The CDR3 region has the DNA TGTGCCAGCAGCTGGACTAGCCCCACCTACGAGCAGTACTTC.

This clonotype was counted a few times. CDR3 sequence (DNA): TGTGCCAGCAGCCAAGATACGCCCCTGCGGGAGACCCAGTACTTC. Translated: CASSQDTPLRETQYF. The V gene is TRBV4-2, the J gene TRBJ2-5; D is undetermined. V lost 0 bases and J 5 bases, leaving 13 bases between the germline ends. Per germline, CDR1 LGHNA and CDR2 YNFKEQ. The CDR3 covers 15 residues.

This clonotype was seen more than once but under ten times. V is TRBV28 and J is TRBJ2-7; D is unresolved. V lost 5 bases and J lost 4, with 15 bases in between. CDR1 and CDR2 (germline): MDHEN, SYDVKM. There are 14 residues in the CDR3. The chain's CDR3 is CASSPTPPPYEQYF. Written as DNA, the CDR3 is TGTGCCAGCAGTCCCACACCCCCACCGTACGAGCAGTACTTC. The whole variable domain, filled in from reference TRBV28 and TRBJ2-7, reads DVKVTQSSRYLVKRTGEKVFLECVQDMDHENMFWYRQDPGLGLRLIYFSYDVKMKEKGDIPEGYSVSREKKERFSLILESASTNQTSMYLCASSPTPPPYEQYFGPGTRLTVT.

V and J are TRBV12-3 or TRBV12-4 and TRBJ2-7; 7 bases line up with TRBD1. Trimming at V came to 0 bases and at J to 2 bases, leaving 4 bases not matched to a gene. CDR3 length equals 15 residues. This chain's CDR3 is CASSLALGQTYEQYF. The CDR3 DNA reads TGTGCCAGCAGTTTAGCCCTGGGACAGACCTACGAGCAGTACTTC.

This clonotype was seen more than once but under ten times. The rearrangement links TRBV29-1 to TRBJ2-3; 9 bases are shared with TRBD2. V was pared by 2 bases and J by 2 bases, with 17 bases of the junction left unmatched. CDR1 is SQVTM and CDR2 is ANQGSEA in the germline V gene. This CDR3 is 19 amino acids long. The CDR3 DNA follows: TGCAGCGTTGAACACCTTCGGAAACTAGCGGGCTTTGCCACAGATACGCAGTATTTT. This translates into CSVEHLRKLAGFATDTQYF.

This chain joins TRBV6-5 and TRBJ1-3; no clear D gene. The V and J ends lost 4 bases and 0 bases respectively, with 10 bases between them. Germline CDR1 MNHEY, CDR2 SVGAGI. The CDR3 spans 15 residues. Here the CDR3 reads CASSSDGISGNTIYF. CDR3 DNA sequence: TGTGCCAGCAGTTCGGACGGAATCTCTGGAAACACCATATATTTT.

This CDR3 is CSARGVFDSDRSFNQPQHF. The CDR3 DNA reads as TGCAGTGCTAGAGGGGTCTTTGATTCCGACCGCTCGTTCAATCAGCCCCAGCATTTT. The chain links TRBV20-1 to TRBJ1-5; D remains unclear. This CDR3 contains 19 residues. Trimming cost V 1 base and J 3 bases, with 25 bases left between them. Germline CDR1 and CDR2: DFQATT and SNEGSKA (reference sequence).

This clonotype has just a few counts. The rearrangement links TRBV6-5 to TRBJ1-1; no reliable D call. The CDR3 loop spans 18 amino acids. The germline CDR1 and CDR2 sequences are MNHEY and SVGAGI. Between the trimmed V and J ends, which lost 2 bases and 0 bases, there was a span of 19 bases. CDR3 in amino acids: CASSYERSRVRMNTEAFF. In DNA form, the CDR3 reads TGTGCCAGCAGTTACGAGAGGTCGCGGGTGCGGATGAACACTGAAGCTTTCTTT.

The J gene is TRBJ2-7, the V gene TRBV12-3 or TRBV12-4, with 10 bases that match TRBD1. The ends lost 5 bases at V and 5 bases at J; junction bases unmatched: 9. This CDR3 has 15 amino acids. CDR3 nucleotide sequence: TGTGCCAGCAGTCCCTGGACAGGGGGTGGCGACGAGCAGTACTTC. The encoded protein is CASSPWTGGGDEQYF.

The chain is built from TRBV28 and TRBJ2-1, with 13 bases identical to TRBD2. CDR3 size: 21 residues. J lost 0 bases, V lost 6 bases, and 17 bases had no gene match. CDR1 and CDR2 (germline): MDHEN, SYDVKM. CDR3 nucleotide sequence: TGTGCCAGCAGCTCACACCCACTAGCGGGAGGGCCCCTTAGCTCCTACAATGAGCAGTTCTTC. This codes for CASSSHPLAGGPLSSYNEQFF.

This chain joins TRBV21-1 and TRBJ2-7; the DNA was not compared with TRBD1, the D call given in the table. TRBV21-1 is deemed a pseudogene. The CDR3 length is 17 residues. The CDR3 protein is CASSKIQTGTSSYEQYF. In DNA, the CDR3 is TGTGCCAGCAGCAAAATACAGACAGGGACAAGCTCCTACGAGCAGTACTTC.

This clonotype was observed at least ten times. CDR3 nucleotide sequence: TGTGCCAGCAGCTTAATCCCCGGACTAGCGGGAGAGGTTGAGCAGTTCTTC. Its protein is CASSLIPGLAGEVEQFF. The chain is built from TRBV7-3 and TRBJ2-1; 13 bases line up with TRBD2. V dropped 1 base and J dropped 9; count of bases not matched to a gene: 9. The germline V gene encodes CDR1 SGHTA and CDR2 FQGTGA. The CDR3 runs 17 residues.

This clonotype was seen many times. The chain combines TRBV14 with TRBJ2-1, with TRBD1 identical over 9 bases. The J segment lost 6 bases and the V segment lost 4 bases, leaving 19 bases of the junction unmatched. This CDR3 spans 19 amino acids. Germline values: CDR1 SGHDN, CDR2 FVKESK. The CDR3 region has the DNA TGTGCCAGCAGCCGGACCGACAGGGGGTGGGTTAGCGCCTTCAATGAGCAGTTCTTC. It is translated as CASSRTDRGWVSAFNEQFF.

In its sample, this clonotype was seen a few times. The chain has TRBV20-1 and TRBJ1-6; D possibly corresponds to TRBD1 (5 bases). CDR1 and CDR2 (germline): DFQATT, SNEGSKA (reference sequence). Trimming left V 1 base short and J 9 bases short, with 22 bases between. This CDR3 contains 17 residues. This CDR3 reads CSARGEAGRMASSPLHF. CDR3 DNA sequence: TGCAGTGCTAGAGGAGAGGCAGGGAGGATGGCTAGTTCACCCCTCCACTTT.

The chain joins TRBV24-1 to TRBJ2-3, with D hard to call. Trimming cost V 0 bases and J 6 bases, with 12 bases left between them. This CDR3 is built from 15 residues. Germline assignment: CDR1 KGHDR and CDR2 SFDVKD. CDR3 sequence reads: CATSDLGLSPDTQYF. The CDR3 region has the DNA TGTGCCACCAGTGATTTGGGTCTTTCTCCGGATACGCAGTATTTT.

In this sample, this clonotype turned up many times. J is TRBJ2-1 and V is TRBV14, with D perhaps TRBD1 (6 bases). The CDR3 length is 18 residues. V lost 3 bases, J lost 0 bases, and 18 bases lay in between. In germline, CDR1 is SGHDN, CDR2 FVKESK. CDR3 region: CASSQENPGQTSYNEQFF. The CDR3 coding sequence is TGTGCCAGCAGCCAGGAAAACCCCGGACAGACCTCCTACAATGAGCAGTTCTTC.

The chain uses TRBV20-1 and TRBJ2-1; D ambiguous. The CDR3 covers 16 residues. Germline CDR1 and CDR2: DFQATT and SNEGSKA (reference sequence). Trimming removed 0 bases at V and 1 base at J, with 13 bases between. CDR3 DNA sequence: TGCAGTGCTAGAGATTGGAACTTATCGTCCTACAATGAGCAGTTCTTC. This encodes CSARDWNLSSYNEQFF.

This clonotype has ten or more counts. V and J are TRBV7-2 and TRBJ2-5; D may match TRBD1 or TRBD2 (6 bases each). Trimming removed 0 bases at V and 5 bases at J, with 16 bases between. CDR1 and CDR2 (germline): SGHTA, FQGNSA. This CDR3 spans 16 amino acids. CDR3 in DNA: TGTGCCAGCAGCTTAGCGTGGGGGGCACATCAGGAGACCCAGTACTTC. Its translation is CASSLAWGAHQETQYF.

This chain uses TRBV5-4 with TRBJ1-4, with a tentative D call TRBD1 (6 bases). The CDR3 runs to 14 residues. The germline V gene has CDR1 SGHNT and CDR2 YYREEE (reference sequence). Between the trimmed V and J ends, which lost 4 bases and 5 bases, there was a span of 12 bases. The CDR3 DNA reads as TGTGCCAGCAGCCCCCTGAGGGGGAATGAAAAACTGTTTTTT. The encoded protein is CASSPLRGNEKLFF. Combining the CDR3 with reference TRBV5-4 and TRBJ1-4 gives the whole variable domain ETGVTQSPTHLIKTRGQQVTLRCSSQSGHNTVSWYQQALGQGPQFIFQYYREEENGRGNFPPRFSGLQFPNYSSELNVNALELDDSALYLCASSPLRGNEKLFFGSGTQLSVL.

The chain recombines TRBV7-9 with TRBJ2-7; D may be TRBD2 (5 bases). This CDR3 contains 17 residues. V dropped 4 bases and J dropped 5 bases, with 24 bases sitting between them. CDR1 is SEHNR and CDR2 is FQNEAQ in the germline V gene (reference sequence). The CDR3 spells CASSWTPGSRRFDEQYF. DNA for the CDR3: TGTGCCAGCAGCTGGACTCCGGGCTCCCGTCGGTTCGACGAGCAGTACTTC. The full variable domain, in which reference TRBV7-9 and TRBJ2-7 provide the parts outside the CDR3, is DTGVSQNPRHKITKRGQNVTFRCDPISEHNRLYWYRQTLGQGPEFLTYFQNEAQLEKSRLLSDRFSAERPKGSFSTLEIQRTEQGDSAMYLCASSWTPGSRRFDEQYFGPGTRLTVT.

This clonotype was seen ten or more times. The chain recombines TRBV12-3 or TRBV12-4 with TRBJ2-4; possibly TRBD2 for D (6 bases). The CDR3 spans 16 residues. Trimming removed 5 bases at V and 9 bases at J, with 23 bases between. DNA of the CDR3: TGTGCCAGCAGTCCCGGGTCCGGAGGGTTATTGAGCATTCAGTACTTC. It yields the protein CASSPGSGGLLSIQYF.

This clonotype came up many times. The genes are TRBV7-8 and TRBJ2-7; the D call may be TRBD1 or TRBD2 (5 bases each). The CDR3 consists of 16 residues. The germline V and J ends were trimmed by 5 bases and 0 bases, with 17 bases remaining between them. Germline values: CDR1 SGHVS, CDR2 FQNEAQ. CDR3 region: CASSPFTGLDSYEQYF. DNA of the CDR3: TGTGCCAGCAGCCCCTTTACAGGACTTGACTCCTACGAGCAGTACTTC.

This clonotype appeared a few times. The rearrangement joins TRBV20-1 to TRBJ2-3; tentative D call: TRBD1 (5 bases). The CDR3 is 17 amino acids. The germline V gene encodes CDR1 DFQATT and CDR2 SNEGSKA (reference sequence). Trimming left V 2 bases short and J 5 bases short, with 23 bases between. CDR3: CSARKKTARAWEDTQYF. The CDR3 DNA follows: TGCAGTGCTAGAAAGAAGACAGCCCGTGCGTGGGAAGATACGCAGTATTTT.

The genes are TRBV6-5 and TRBJ2-3; perhaps TRBD2 as D (6 bases). Germline values: CDR1 MNHEY, CDR2 SVGAGI. This CDR3 region has 19 residues. Trimming removed 2 bases at V and 0 bases at J, with 21 bases between. The CDR3 protein is CASSYTATLRDLSTDTQYF. The CDR3 DNA sequence: TGTGCCAGCAGTTACACCGCCACACTCCGGGACTTGAGCACAGATACGCAGTATTTT.

The sample holds one count of this clonotype. The chain recombines TRBV28 with TRBJ2-7; 9 positions match TRBD1. The CDR3 runs to 14 residues. CDR1 is MDHEN, CDR2 SYDVKM, per germline. The junction had 8 bases not matched to a gene; V was cut back by 5 bases and J by 6 bases. The CDR3 loop is CASSPRQGGSEQYF. CDR3 coding DNA: TGTGCCAGCAGTCCCAGACAGGGGGGATCCGAGCAGTACTTC.

This clonotype was seen a few times. This sequence joins TRBV30 and TRBJ2-1, with no clear D. Germline V gene lookup returns CDR1 GTSNPN and CDR2 SVGIG (reference sequence). There are 15 residues in the CDR3. The ends were cut back, 0 bases at V and 5 bases at J, with 14 bases in the middle. The CDR3 DNA reads TGTGCCTGGAGTGTAAGGGTTACCGCGAACAATGAGCAGTTCTTC. Protein: CAWSVRVTANNEQFF. Supplemented by reference TRBV30 and TRBJ2-1, the full variable domain reads SQTIHQWPATLVQPVGSPLSLECTVEGTSNPNLYWYRQAAGRGLQLLFYSVGIGQISSEVPQNLSASRPQDRQFILSSKKLLLSDSGFYLCAWSVRVTANNEQFFGPGTRLTVL.

This clonotype occurred a few times. The chain links TRBV5-1 to TRBJ1-1; perhaps TRBD1 as D (5 bases). V was pared by 0 bases and J by 7 bases, with 10 bases between. This CDR3 spans 13 amino acids. Germline CDR1 and CDR2: SGHRS and YFSETQ. CDR3 region: CASSLARGDEAFF. The CDR3 nucleotides are TGCGCCAGCAGCTTGGCACGGGGGGATGAAGCTTTCTTT.

The gene calls are TRBV5-1 and TRBJ2-7, with 7 positions matching TRBD2. Per germline, CDR1 SGHRS and CDR2 YFSETQ. This CDR3 has 15 amino acids. With V trimmed by 0 bases and J by 6 bases, 9 bases remained unmatched. CDR3 amino acids: CASSLDGRAQAEQYF. CDR3 DNA: TGCGCCAGCAGCTTGGATGGGAGGGCCCAGGCCGAGCAGTACTTC.